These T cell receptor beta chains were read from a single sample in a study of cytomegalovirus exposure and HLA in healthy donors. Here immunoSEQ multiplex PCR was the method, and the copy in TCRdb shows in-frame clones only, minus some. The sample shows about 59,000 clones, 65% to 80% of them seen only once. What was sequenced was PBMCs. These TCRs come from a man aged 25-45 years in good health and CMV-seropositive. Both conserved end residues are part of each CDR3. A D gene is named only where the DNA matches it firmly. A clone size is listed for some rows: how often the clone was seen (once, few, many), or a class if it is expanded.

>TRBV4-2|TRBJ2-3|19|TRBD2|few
CASSQERTSGGARTDTQYF
TGTGCCAGCAGCCAAGAGAGGACTAGCGGGGGGGCCCGCACAGATACGCAGTATTTT
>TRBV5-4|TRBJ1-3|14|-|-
CASSVASSGNTIYF
TGTGCCAGCAGCGTTGCGTCCTCTGGAAACACCATATATTTT
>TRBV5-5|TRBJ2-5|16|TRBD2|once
CASSLVGGGAGETQYF
TGTGCCAGCAGCTTGGTGGGCGGGGGGGCCGGCGAGACCCAGTACTTC
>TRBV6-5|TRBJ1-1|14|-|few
CASSPGILNTEAFF
TGTGCCAGCAGCCCGGGGATTCTAAACACTGAAGCTTTCTTT
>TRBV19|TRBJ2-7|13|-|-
CASSPGQSYEQYF
TGTGCCAGTAGCCCCGGACAGTCCTACGAGCAGTACTTC
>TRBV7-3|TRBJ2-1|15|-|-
CASRPTTSSYNEQFF
TGTGCCAGCAGACCTACTACAAGCTCCTACAATGAGCAGTTCTTC
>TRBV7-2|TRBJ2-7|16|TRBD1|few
CASRVQAGQGLYEQYF
TGTGCCAGCAGGGTTCAGGCGGGACAGGGCCTCTACGAGCAGTACTTC
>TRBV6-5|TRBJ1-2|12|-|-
CASSYDNGPYTF
TGTGCCAGCAGTTACGACAATGGGCCCTACACCTTC
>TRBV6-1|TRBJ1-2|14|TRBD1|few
CASRATGGDGGYTF
TGTGCCAGCAGGGCGACAGGGGGAGACGGTGGCTACACCTTC
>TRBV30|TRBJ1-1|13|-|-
CAWSLRGWTEAFF
TGTGCCTGGAGTCTAAGGGGATGGACTGAAGCTTTCTTT
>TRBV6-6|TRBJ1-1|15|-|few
CASSPPARVNTEAFF
TGTGCCAGCAGCCCTCCGGCCAGGGTGAACACTGAAGCTTTCTTT
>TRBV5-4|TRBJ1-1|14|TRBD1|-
CASSLGTGVTEAFF
TGTGCCAGCAGCTTAGGGACAGGTGTGACTGAAGCTTTCTTT
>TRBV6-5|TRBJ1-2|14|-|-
CASSYQGWGYGYTF
TGTGCCAGCAGTTACCAGGGGTGGGGCTATGGCTACACCTTC
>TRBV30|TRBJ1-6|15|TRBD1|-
CAWKAPDRANSPLHF
TGTGCCTGGAAGGCCCCCGACAGGGCGAATTCACCCCTCCACTTT
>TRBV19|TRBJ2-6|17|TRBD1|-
CASSGEQGNSGANVLTF
TGTGCCAGTAGTGGAGAACAGGGGAACTCTGGGGCCAACGTCCTGACTTTC
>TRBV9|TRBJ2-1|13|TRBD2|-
CASTGGGAEEQFF
TGTGCCAGCACGGGCGGGGGGGCGGAGGAGCAGTTCTTC
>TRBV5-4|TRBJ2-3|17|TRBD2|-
CASSLRLAGGRTDTQYF
TGTGCCAGCAGCTTGAGGCTAGCGGGGGGGAGGACAGATACGCAGTATTTT
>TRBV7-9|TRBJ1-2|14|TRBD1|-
CASSGPGQEHGYTF
TGTGCCAGCAGCGGCCCGGGACAGGAGCATGGCTACACCTTC
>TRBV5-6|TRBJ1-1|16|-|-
CASSRRGSSPESEAFF
TGTGCCAGCAGCCGCAGAGGTAGCAGCCCAGAGAGTGAAGCTTTCTTT
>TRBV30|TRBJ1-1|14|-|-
CAWSVTAMNTEAFF
TGTGCCTGGAGTGTGACAGCCATGAACACTGAAGCTTTCTTT
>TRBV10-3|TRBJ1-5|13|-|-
CAAAGRGNQPQHF
TGTGCCGCCGCAGGGAGGGGGAATCAGCCCCAGCATTTT
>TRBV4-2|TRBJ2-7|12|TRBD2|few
CASIDGGGEQYF
TGTGCCAGCATCGACGGGGGGGGCGAGCAGTACTTC
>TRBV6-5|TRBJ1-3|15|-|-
CASSVSRGSGNTIYF
TGTGCCAGCAGTGTATCTAGGGGCTCTGGAAACACCATATATTTT
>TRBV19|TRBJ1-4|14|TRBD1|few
CASRNRGQREKLFF
TGTGCCAGTAGGAACAGGGGGCAAAGAGAAAAACTGTTTTTT
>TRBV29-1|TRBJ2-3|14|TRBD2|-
CSVEAPGGPDTQYF
TGCAGCGTTGAAGCCCCGGGGGGTCCAGATACGCAGTATTTT
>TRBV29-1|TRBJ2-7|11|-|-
CSGGEPYEQYF
TGCAGCGGTGGGGAGCCATACGAGCAGTACTTC
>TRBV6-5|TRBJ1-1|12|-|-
CASSASGTQAFF
TGTGCCAGCAGTGCCTCCGGGACTCAAGCTTTCTTT
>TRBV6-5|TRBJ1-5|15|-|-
CASSYSWTVHQPQHF
TGTGCCAGCAGTTACTCTTGGACAGTGCATCAGCCCCAGCATTTT
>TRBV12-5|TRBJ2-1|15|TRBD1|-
CASGWGQGAYNEQFF
TGTGCTAGTGGTTGGGGACAGGGCGCCTACAATGAGCAGTTCTTC
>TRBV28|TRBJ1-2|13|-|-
CASSHGENYGYTF
TGTGCCAGCAGTCACGGGGAGAACTATGGCTACACCTTC
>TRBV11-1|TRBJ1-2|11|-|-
CASSLRRGYTF
TGTGCCAGCAGCTTGAGGAGAGGCTACACCTTC
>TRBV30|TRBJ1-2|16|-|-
CAWDLRGTSANYGYTF
TGTGCCTGGGACCTTAGGGGGACATCTGCTAACTATGGCTACACCTTC
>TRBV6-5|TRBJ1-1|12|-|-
CASSSPGAEAFF
TGTGCCAGCAGTTCCCCCGGGGCTGAAGCTTTCTTT
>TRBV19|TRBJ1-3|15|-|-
CASSRGDNSGNTIYF
TGTGCCAGTAGTAGAGGGGACAACTCTGGAAACACCATATATTTT
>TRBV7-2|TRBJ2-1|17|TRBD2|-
CASSLGIAGGRYNEQFF
TGTGCCAGCAGCCTGGGCATAGCGGGGGGCCGGTACAATGAGCAGTTCTTC
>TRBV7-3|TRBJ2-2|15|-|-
CASSLLRSNTGELFF
TGTGCCAGCAGCTTACTACGGTCGAACACCGGGGAGCTGTTTTTT
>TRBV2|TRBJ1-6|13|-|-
CANSAPGESPLHF
TGTGCCAACAGTGCCCCCGGGGAATCACCCCTCCACTTT
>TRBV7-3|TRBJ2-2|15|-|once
CASSLTAVRGEELFF
TGTGCCAGCAGCTTAACGGCAGTGCGAGGAGAGGAGCTGTTTTTT
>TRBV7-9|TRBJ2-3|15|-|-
CASSLGRGRTDTQYF
TGTGCCAGCAGTCTCGGTCGGGGAAGGACAGATACGCAGTATTTT
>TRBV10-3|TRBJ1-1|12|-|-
CAISEMRAEAFF
TGTGCCATCAGTGAGATGAGAGCTGAAGCTTTCTTT
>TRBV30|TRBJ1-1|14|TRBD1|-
CAWAQGQGFTEAFF
TGTGCCTGGGCCCAGGGACAGGGTTTCACTGAAGCTTTCTTT
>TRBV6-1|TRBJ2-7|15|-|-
CASSEYRLRPYEQYF
TGTGCCAGCAGTGAATACAGGCTCAGGCCCTACGAGCAGTACTTC
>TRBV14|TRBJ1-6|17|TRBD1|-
CASSSNLGQGDNSPLHF
TGTGCCAGCAGCAGTAACCTGGGGCAGGGGGATAATTCACCCCTCCACTTT
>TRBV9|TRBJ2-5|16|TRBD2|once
CASSVSKAGGWETQYF
TGTGCCAGCAGCGTATCGAAAGCGGGGGGGTGGGAGACCCAGTACTTC
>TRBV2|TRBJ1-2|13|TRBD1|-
CAGRQGFNYGYTF
TGTGCCGGCAGACAGGGTTTCAACTATGGCTACACCTTC
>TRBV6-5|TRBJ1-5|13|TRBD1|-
CASKGGGNQPQHF
TGTGCCAGCAAAGGGGGCGGAAATCAGCCCCAGCATTTT
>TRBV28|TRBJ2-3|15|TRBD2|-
CASSRAGGVTDTQYF
TGTGCCAGCAGCCGTGCGGGGGGGGTCACAGATACGCAGTATTTT
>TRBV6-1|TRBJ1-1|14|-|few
CASSLISYNTEAFF
TGTGCCAGCAGTCTCATTAGCTATAACACTGAAGCTTTCTTT
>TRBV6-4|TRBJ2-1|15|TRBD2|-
CASSDGAGSYNEQFF
TGTGCCAGCAGTGACGGAGCGGGGTCCTACAATGAGCAGTTCTTC
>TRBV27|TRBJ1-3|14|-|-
CASSASSGGNTIYF
TGTGCCAGCAGTGCCTCCTCGGGGGGAAACACCATATATTTT
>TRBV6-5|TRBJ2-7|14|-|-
CASRTGQQVGEQYF
TGTGCCAGCAGAACGGGCCAACAGGTGGGCGAGCAGTACTTC
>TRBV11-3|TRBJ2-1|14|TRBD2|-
CASSLVAGGNEQFF
TGTGCCAGCAGCTTAGTTGCGGGGGGCAATGAGCAGTTCTTC
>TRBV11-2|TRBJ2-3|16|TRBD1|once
CASSLHRGPSTDTQYF
TGTGCCAGCAGCTTACACAGGGGGCCCTCCACAGATACGCAGTATTTT
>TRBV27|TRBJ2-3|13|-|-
CANSWTSTDTQYF
TGTGCCAACAGTTGGACTAGCACAGATACGCAGTATTTT
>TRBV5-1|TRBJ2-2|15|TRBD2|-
CASSFQGGSPGELFF
TGCGCCAGCAGTTTCCAGGGAGGGAGCCCCGGGGAGCTGTTTTTT
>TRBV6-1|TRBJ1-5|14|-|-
CASTAASENQPQHF
TGTGCCAGCACGGCGGCATCGGAGAATCAGCCCCAGCATTTT
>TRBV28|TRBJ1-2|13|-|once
CASSLSPLYGYTF
TGTGCCAGCAGTTTATCTCCCCTCTATGGCTACACCTTC
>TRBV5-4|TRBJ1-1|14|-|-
CASSLARANTEAFF
TGTGCCAGCAGCTTGGCCCGAGCGAACACTGAAGCTTTCTTT
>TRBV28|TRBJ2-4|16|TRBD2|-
CASSVPSGGAKNIQYF
TGTGCCAGCAGTGTCCCTAGCGGGGGGGCCAAAAACATTCAGTACTTC
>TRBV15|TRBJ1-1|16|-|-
CATSRDGPGANTEAFF
TGTGCCACCAGCAGAGATGGCCCAGGGGCGAACACTGAAGCTTTCTTT